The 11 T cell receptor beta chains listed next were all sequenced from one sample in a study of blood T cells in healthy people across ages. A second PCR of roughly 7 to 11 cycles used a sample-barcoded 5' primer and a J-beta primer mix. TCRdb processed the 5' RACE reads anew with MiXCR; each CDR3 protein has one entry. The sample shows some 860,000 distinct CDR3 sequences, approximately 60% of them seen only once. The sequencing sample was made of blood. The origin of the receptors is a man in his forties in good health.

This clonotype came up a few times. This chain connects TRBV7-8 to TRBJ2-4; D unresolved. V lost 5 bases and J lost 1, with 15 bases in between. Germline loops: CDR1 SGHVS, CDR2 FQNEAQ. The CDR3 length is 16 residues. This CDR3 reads CASSLPSRAAKNIQYF. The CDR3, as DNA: TGTGCCAGCAGCCTACCCTCCCGAGCTGCCAAAAACATTCAGTACTTC.

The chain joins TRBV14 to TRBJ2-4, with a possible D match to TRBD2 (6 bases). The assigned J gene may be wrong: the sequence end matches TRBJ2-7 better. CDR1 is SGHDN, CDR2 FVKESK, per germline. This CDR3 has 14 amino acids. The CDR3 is CASSHVGGTYEQYF. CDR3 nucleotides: TGTGCCAGCAGCCACGTTGGCGGGACCTACGAGCAGTACTTC.

CDR3 coding DNA: TGCAGTGCTCAGGCGGACGGAGAATACGAGCAGTACTTC. Translation gives CSAQADGEYEQYF. J is TRBJ2-7 and V is TRBV20-1; D gene uncertain. This CDR3 spans 13 amino acids. V was pared by 5 bases and J by 4 bases, with 15 bases between. In germline, CDR1 is DFQATT, CDR2 SNEGSKA (reference sequence).

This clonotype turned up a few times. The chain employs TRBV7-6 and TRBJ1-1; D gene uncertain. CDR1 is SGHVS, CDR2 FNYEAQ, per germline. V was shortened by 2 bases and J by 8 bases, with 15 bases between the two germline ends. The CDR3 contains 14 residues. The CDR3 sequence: CASSLYGIGSEAFF. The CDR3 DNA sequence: TGTGCCAGCAGCTTATACGGTATTGGGAGCGAAGCTTTCTTT.

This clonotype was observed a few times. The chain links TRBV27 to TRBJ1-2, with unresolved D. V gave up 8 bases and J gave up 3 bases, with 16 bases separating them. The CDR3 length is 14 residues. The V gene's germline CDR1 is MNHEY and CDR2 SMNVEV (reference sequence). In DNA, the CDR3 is TGTGCCAGCTCGAAATACGCGGAATACTATGGCTACACCTTC. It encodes CASSKYAEYYGYTF.

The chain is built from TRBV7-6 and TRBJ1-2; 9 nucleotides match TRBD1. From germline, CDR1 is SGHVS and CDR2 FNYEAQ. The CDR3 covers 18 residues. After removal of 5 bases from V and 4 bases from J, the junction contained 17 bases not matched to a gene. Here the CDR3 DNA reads TGTGCCAGCAGCCCCCGGACAGGGGCACACATGAGGATCTATGGCTACACCTTC. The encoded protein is CASSPRTGAHMRIYGYTF.

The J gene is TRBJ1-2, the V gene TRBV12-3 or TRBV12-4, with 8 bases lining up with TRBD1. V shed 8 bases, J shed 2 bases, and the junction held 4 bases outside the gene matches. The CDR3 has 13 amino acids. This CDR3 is CASLRDRNYGYTF. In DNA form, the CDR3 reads TGTGCCAGCCTAAGGGACAGGAACTATGGCTACACCTTC.

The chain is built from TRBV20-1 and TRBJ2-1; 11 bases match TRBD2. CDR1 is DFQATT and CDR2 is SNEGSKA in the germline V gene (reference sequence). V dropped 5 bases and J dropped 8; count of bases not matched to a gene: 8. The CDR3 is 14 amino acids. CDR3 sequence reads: CSAGLAGGPHEQFF. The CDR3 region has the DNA TGCAGTGCTGGATTAGCGGGGGGGCCCCATGAGCAGTTCTTC.

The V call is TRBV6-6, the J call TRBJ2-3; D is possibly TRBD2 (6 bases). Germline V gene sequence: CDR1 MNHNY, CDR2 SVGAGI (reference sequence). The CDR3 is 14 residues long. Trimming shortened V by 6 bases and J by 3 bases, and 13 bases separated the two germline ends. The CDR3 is CASSPAEGTDTQYF. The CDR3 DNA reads TGTGCCAGCAGCCCCGCGGAGGGAACAGATACGCAGTATTTT.

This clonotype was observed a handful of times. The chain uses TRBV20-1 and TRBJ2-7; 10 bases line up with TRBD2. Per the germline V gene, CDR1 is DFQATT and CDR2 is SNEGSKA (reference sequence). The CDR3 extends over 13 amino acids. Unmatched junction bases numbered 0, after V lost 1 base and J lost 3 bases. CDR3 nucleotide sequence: TGCAGTGCTAGAGTAGCGGGAGGCTACGAGCAGTACTTC. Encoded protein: CSARVAGGYEQYF.

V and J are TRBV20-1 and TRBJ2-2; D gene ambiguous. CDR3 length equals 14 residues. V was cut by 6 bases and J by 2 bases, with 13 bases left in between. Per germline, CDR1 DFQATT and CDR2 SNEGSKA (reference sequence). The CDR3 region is CSAPGAINTGELFF. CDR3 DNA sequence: TGCAGTGCGCCAGGCGCCATTAACACCGGGGAGCTGTTTTTT.